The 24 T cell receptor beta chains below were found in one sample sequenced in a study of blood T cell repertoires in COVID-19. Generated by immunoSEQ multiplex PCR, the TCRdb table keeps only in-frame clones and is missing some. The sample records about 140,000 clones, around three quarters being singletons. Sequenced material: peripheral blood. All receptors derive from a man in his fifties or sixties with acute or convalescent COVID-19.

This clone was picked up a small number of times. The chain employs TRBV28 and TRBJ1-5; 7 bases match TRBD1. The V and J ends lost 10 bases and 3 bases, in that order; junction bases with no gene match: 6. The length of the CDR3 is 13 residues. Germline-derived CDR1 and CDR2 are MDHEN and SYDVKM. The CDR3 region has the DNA TGTGCCACGCTCGGACAGGTCAATCAGCCCCAGCATTTT. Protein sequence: CATLGQVNQPQHF.

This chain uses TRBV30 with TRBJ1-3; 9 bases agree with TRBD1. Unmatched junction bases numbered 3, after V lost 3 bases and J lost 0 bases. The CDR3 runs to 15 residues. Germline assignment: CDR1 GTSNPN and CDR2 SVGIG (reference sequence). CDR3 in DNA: TGTGCCTGGAGAGTGACAGGGGGCTCTGGAAACACCATATATTTT. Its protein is CAWRVTGGSGNTIYF. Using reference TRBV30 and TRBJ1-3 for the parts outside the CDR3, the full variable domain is SQTIHQWPATLVQPVGSPLSLECTVEGTSNPNLYWYRQAAGRGLQLLFYSVGIGQISSEVPQNLSASRPQDRQFILSSKKLLLSDSGFYLCAWRVTGGSGNTIYFGEGSWLTVV.

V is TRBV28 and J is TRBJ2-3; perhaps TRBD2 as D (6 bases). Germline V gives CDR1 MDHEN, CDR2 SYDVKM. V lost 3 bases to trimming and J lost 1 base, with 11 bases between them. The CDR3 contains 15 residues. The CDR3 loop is CASSFSWGGTDTQYF. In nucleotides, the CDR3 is TGTGCCAGCAGTTTTAGCTGGGGGGGCACAGATACGCAGTATTTT.

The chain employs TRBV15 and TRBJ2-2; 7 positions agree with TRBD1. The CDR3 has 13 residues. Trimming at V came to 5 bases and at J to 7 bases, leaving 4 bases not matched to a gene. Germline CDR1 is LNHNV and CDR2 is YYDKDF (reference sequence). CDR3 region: CATSQNRGGELFF. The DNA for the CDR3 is TGTGCCACCAGCCAAAACAGGGGCGGGGAGCTGTTTTTT.

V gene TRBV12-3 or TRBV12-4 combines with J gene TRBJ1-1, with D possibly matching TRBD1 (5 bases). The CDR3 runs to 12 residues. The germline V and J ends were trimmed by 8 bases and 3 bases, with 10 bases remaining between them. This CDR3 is CASLRVDTEAFF. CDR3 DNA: TGTGCCAGCCTCAGGGTAGACACTGAAGCTTTCTTT.

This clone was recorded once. The CDR3 region is CASSLAGDSTLYEQYF. In DNA, the CDR3 is TGCGCCAGCAGCTTGGCAGGGGACAGTACTCTCTACGAGCAGTACTTC. The genes are TRBV5-1 and TRBJ2-7; 7 bases line up with TRBD1. The CDR3 consists of 16 residues. The germline V gene has CDR1 SGHRS and CDR2 YFSETQ. V shed 0 bases and J 3 bases; nucleotides not matched to a gene: 9.

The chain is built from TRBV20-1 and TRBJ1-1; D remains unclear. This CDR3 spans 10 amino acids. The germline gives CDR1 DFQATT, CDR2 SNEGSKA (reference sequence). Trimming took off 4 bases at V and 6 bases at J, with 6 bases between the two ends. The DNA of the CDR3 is TGCAGTGCTACGACATCTGAAGCTTTCTTT. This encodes CSATTSEAFF.

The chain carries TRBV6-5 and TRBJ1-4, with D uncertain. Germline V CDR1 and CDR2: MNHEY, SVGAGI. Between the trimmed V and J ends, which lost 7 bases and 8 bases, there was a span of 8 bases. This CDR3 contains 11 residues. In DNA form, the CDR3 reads TGTGCCAGCAAAGAGGCAGAAAAACTGTTTTTT. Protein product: CASKEAEKLFF.

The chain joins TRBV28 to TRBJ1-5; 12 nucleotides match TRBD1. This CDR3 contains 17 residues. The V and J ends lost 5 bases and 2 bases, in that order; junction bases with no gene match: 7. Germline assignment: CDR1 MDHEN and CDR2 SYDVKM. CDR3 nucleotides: TGTGCCAGCAGTCTCTTTGGGACAGGGGGCCGCAATCAGCCCCAGCATTTT. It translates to CASSLFGTGGRNQPQHF.

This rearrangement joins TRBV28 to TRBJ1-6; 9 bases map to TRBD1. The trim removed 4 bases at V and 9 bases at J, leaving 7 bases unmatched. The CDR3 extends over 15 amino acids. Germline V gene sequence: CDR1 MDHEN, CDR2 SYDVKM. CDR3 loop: CASSSPGQGFSPLHF. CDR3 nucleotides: TGTGCCAGCAGTTCGCCGGGACAGGGCTTTTCACCCCTCCACTTT.

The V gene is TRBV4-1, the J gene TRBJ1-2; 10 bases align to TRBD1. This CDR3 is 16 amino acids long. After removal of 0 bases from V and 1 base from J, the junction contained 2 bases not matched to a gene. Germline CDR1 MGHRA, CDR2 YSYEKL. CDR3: CASSQEGQGGNYGYTF. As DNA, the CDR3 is TGCGCCAGCAGCCAAGAAGGACAGGGGGGTAACTATGGCTACACCTTC.

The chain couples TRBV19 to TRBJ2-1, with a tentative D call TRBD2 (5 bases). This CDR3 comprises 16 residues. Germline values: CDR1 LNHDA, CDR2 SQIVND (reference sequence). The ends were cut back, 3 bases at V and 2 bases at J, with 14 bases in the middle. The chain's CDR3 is CASSIRAGVPYNEQFF. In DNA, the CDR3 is TGTGCCAGTAGTATCCGCGCCGGGGTGCCCTACAATGAGCAGTTCTTC.

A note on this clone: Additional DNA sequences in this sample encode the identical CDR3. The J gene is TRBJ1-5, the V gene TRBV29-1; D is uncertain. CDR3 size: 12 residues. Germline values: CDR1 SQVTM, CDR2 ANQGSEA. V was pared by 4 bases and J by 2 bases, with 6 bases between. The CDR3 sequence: CSVGQGNQPQHF. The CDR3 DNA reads TGCAGCGTTGGTCAGGGCAATCAGCCCCAGCATTTT.

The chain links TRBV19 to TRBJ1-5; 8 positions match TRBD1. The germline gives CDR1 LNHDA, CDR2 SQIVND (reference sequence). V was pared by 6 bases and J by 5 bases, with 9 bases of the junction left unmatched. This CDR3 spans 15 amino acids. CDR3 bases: TGTGCCAGTAGAACTACCGGGACAGGTGATCAGCCCCAGCATTTT. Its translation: CASRTTGTGDQPQHF.

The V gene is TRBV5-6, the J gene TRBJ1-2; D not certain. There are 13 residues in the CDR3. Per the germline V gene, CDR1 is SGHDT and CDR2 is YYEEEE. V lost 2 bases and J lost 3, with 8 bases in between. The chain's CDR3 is CASSFDGDYGYTF. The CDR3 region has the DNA TGTGCCAGCAGCTTTGACGGGGACTATGGCTACACCTTC.

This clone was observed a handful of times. As DNA, the CDR3 is TGTGCCAGCAGCCCACAGGGGAGGAGCACAGATACGCAGTATTTT. Its protein product is CASSPQGRSTDTQYF. V and J are TRBV7-6 and TRBJ2-3; a possible D gene is TRBD1 (7 bases). Trimming pared 5 bases from V and 0 bases from J, leaving 12 bases between. The CDR3 totals 15 residues. Germline CDR1 is SGHVS and CDR2 is FNYEAQ.

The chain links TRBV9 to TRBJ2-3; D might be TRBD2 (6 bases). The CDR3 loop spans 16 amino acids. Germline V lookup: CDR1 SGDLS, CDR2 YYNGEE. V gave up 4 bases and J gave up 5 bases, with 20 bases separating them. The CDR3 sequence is CASSPQPGLTVDTQYF. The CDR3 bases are TGTGCCAGCAGCCCACAGCCGGGACTCACCGTAGATACGCAGTATTTT.

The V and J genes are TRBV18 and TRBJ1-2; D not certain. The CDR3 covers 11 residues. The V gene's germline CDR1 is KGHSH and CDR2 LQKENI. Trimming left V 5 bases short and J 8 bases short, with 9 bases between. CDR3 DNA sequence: TGTGCCAGCTCATACTCCTCGGGCTACACCTTC. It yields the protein CASSYSSGYTF.

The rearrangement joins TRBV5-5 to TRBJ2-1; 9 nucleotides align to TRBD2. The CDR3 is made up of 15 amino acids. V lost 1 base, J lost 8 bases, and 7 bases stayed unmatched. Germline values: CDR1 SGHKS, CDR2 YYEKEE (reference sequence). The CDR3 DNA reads TGTGCCAGCAGCTTGAGGGGGACTAGCTGGGATGAGCAGTTCTTC. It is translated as CASSLRGTSWDEQFF. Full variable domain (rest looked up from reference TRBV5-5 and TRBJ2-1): DAGVTQSPTHLIKTRGQQVTLRCSPISGHKSVSWYQQVLGQGPQFIFQYYEKEERGRGNFPDRFSARQFPNYSSELNVNALLLGDSALYLCASSLRGTSWDEQFFGPGTRLTVL.

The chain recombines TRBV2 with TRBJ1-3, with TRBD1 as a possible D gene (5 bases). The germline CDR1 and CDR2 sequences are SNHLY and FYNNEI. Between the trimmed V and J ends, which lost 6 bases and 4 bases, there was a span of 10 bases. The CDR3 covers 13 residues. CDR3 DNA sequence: TGTGCCAGCAGCCAGGGTGACGGAAACACCATATATTTT. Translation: CASSQGDGNTIYF.

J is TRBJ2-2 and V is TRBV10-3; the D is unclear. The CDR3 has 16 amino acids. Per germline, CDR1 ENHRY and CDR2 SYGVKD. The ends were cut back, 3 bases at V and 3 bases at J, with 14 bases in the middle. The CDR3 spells CAISDGQAGYTGELFF. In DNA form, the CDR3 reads TGTGCCATCAGTGATGGGCAGGCCGGTTACACCGGGGAGCTGTTTTTT.

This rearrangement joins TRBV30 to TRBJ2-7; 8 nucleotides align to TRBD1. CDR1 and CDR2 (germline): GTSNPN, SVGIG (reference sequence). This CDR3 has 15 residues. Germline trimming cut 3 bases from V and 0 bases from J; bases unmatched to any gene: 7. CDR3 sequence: CAWRRAGTGSYEQYF. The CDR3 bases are TGTGCCTGGAGGAGAGCCGGGACAGGCTCCTACGAGCAGTACTTC.

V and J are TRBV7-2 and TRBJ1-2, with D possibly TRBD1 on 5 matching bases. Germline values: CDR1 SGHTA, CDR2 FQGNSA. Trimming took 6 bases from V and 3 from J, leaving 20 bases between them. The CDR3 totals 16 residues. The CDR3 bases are TGTGCCAGCAGGCTAAACTCGGGGGGGTTTTACTATGGCTACACCTTC. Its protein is CASRLNSGGFYYGYTF.

The CDR3 DNA sequence: TGTGCCAGCAGCTTCACCGGGACAACGTCTGGGGCCAACGTCCTGACTTTC. Translated: CASSFTGTTSGANVLTF. The chain employs TRBV5-5 and TRBJ2-6; D might be TRBD1 (6 bases). The CDR3 extends over 17 amino acids. Trimming pared 2 bases from V and 1 base from J, leaving 13 bases between. The V gene's germline CDR1 is SGHKS and CDR2 YYEKEE (reference sequence).